There are a few counts of the clone carrying this T cell receptor (beta chain). No antigen is known for it. These data come from a study of prognosis after radiotherapy for stage I lung cancer. Study-wide context: The patients included 14 to 15 who had newly diagnosed primary stage I lung tumors, along with about 5 others who had oligometastatic NSCLC after their primary tumor had been surgically resected. A biologically effective dose of at least 100 Gy came via 3-5 SBRT fractions.

Two-round multiplex PCR on genomic DNA was the method by which TCR beta CDR3 was amplified. Gene-specific TRBV and TRBJ primers were used in PCR round one. MiXCR, applied by TCRdb to the multiplex PCR reads, yields one record per CDR3 protein. The repertoire has tens of thousands of distinct CDR3 sequences, about a quarter of them found once; the top ten carry 7.5%. Overall study findings and caveats: Patients who went on to get distant metastases had lower Shannon entropy after stereotactic body radiation therapy. The median unique TCR clone count dropped from approximately 10,000 to 7,000 after stereotactic body radiation therapy.

Per the germline V gene, CDR1 is GTSNPN and CDR2 is SVGIG (reference sequence). V gave up 6 bases and J gave up 2 bases; unmatched junction bases: 4. The CDR3 totals 13 residues. This clonotype was sampled from a donor aged 50 or older with non-small cell lung cancer. Material: PBMCs, obtained before or after stereotactic body radiation therapy (not recorded which). This chain uses TRBV30 with TRBJ1-1; 9 positions match TRBD1. CDR3 in amino acids: CACVTGGNTEAFF. Written as DNA, the CDR3 is TGTGCCTGCGTGACAGGGGGAAACACTGAAGCTTTCTTT.